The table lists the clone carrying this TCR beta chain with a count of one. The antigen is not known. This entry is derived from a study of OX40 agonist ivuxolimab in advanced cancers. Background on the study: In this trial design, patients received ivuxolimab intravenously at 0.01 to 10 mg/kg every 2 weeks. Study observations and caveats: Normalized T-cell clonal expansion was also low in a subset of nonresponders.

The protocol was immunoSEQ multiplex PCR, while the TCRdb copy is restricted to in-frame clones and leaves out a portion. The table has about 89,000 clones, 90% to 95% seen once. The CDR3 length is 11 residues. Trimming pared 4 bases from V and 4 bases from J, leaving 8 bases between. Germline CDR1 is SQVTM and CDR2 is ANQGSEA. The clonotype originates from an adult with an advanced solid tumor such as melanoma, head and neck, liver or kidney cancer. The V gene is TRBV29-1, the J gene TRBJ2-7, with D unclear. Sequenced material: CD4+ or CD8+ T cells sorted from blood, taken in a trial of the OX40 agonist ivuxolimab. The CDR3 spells CSVVMGYEQYF. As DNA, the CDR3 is TGCAGCGTTGTAATGGGTTACGAGCAGTACTTC.